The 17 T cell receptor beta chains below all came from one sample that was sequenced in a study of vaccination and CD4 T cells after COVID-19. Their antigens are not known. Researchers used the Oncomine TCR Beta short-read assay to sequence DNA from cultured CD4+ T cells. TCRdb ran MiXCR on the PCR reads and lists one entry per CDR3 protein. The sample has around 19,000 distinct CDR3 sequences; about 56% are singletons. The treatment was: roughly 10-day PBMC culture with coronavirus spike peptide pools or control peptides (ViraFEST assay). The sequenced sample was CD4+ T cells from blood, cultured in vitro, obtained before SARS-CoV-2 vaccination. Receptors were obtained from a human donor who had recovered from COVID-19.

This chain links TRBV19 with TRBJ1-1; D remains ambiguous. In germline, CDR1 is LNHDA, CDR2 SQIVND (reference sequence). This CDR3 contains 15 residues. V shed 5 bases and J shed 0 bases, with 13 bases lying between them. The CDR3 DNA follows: TGTGCCAGTAGTGCCCCTGGACTTTTGAACACTGAAGCTTTCTTT. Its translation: CASSAPGLLNTEAFF. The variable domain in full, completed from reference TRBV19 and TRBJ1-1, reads DGGITQSPKYLFRKEGQNVTLSCEQNLNHDAMYWYRQDPGQGLRLIYYSQIVNDFQKGDIAEGYSVSREKKESFPLTVTSAQKNPTAFYLCASSAPGLLNTEAFFGQGTRLTVV.

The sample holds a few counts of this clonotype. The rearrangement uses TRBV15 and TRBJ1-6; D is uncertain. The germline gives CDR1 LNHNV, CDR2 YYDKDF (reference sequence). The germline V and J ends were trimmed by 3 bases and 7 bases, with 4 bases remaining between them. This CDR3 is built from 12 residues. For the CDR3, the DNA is TGTGCCACCAGCAGCGAAAATTCACCCCTCCACTTT. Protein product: CATSSENSPLHF.

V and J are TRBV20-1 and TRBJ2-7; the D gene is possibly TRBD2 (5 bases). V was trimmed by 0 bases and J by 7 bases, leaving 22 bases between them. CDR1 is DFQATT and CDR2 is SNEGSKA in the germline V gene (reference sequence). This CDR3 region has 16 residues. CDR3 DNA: TGCAGTGCTAGAGATGGGGAACGGGAAAGTCTACGAGAGCAGTACTTC. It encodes CSARDGERESLREQYF.

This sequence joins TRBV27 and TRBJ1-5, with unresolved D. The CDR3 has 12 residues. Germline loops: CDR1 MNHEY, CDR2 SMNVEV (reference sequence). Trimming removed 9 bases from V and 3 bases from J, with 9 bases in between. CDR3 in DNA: TGTGCCAGTGGGAACCCCAATCAGCCCCAGCATTTT. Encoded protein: CASGNPNQPQHF.

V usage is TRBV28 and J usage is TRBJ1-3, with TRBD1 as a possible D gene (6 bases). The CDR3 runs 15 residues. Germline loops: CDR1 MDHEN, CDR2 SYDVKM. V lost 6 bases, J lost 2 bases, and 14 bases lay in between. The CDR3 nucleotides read TGTGCCAGCAGAAAACAGGGTACTCCTGGAAACACCATATATTTT. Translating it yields CASRKQGTPGNTIYF.

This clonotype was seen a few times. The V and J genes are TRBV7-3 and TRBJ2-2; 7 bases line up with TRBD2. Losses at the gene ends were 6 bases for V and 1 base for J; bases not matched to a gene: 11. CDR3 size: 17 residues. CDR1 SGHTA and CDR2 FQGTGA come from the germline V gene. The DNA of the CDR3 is TGTGCCAGCAGGAACGATTTGGGACTAATGAACACCGGGGAGCTGTTTTTT. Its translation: CASRNDLGLMNTGELFF.

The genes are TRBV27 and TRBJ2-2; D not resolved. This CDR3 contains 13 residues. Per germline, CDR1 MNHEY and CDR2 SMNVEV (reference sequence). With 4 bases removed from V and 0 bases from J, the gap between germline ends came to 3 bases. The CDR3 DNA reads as TGTGCCAGCAGTTCCTCGAACACCGGGGAGCTGTTTTTT. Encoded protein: CASSSSNTGELFF.

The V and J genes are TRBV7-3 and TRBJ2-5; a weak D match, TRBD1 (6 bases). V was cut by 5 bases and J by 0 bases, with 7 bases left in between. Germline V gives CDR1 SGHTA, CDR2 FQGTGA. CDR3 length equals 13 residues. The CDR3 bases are TGTGCCAGCAGCCGGGACAACCAAGAGACCCAGTACTTC. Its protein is CASSRDNQETQYF.

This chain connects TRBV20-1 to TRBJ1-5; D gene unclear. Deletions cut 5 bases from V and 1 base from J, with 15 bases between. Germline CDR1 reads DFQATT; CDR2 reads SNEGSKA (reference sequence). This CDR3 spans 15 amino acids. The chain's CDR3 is CSASDTIGSNQPQHF. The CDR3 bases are TGCAGTGCTTCAGACACCATAGGAAGCAATCAGCCCCAGCATTTT.

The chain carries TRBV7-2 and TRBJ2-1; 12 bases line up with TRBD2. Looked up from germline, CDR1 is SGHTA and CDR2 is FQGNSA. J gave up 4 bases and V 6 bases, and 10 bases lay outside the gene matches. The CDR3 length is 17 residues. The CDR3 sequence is CASSHDPGTSGYNEQFF. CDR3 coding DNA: TGTGCCAGCAGTCACGACCCCGGGACTAGCGGGTACAATGAGCAGTTCTTC.

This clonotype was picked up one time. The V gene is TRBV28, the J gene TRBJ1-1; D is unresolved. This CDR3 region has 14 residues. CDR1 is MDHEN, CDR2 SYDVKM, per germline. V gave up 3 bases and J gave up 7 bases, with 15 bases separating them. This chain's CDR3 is CASSLPFGRFEAFF. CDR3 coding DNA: TGTGCCAGCAGTTTGCCCTTTGGACGGTTTGAAGCTTTCTTT.

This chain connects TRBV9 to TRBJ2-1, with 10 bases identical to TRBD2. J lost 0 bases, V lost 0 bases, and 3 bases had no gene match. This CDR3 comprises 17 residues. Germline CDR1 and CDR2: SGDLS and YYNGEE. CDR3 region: CASSVGTSGLSYNEQFF. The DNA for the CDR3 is TGTGCCAGCAGCGTAGGGACTAGCGGCCTCTCCTACAATGAGCAGTTCTTC. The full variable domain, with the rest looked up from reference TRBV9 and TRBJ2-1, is DSGVTQTPKHLITATGQRVTLRCSPRSGDLSVYWYQQSLDQGLQFLIQYYNGEERAKGNILERFSAQQFPDLHSELNLSSLELGDSALYFCASSVGTSGLSYNEQFFGPGTRLTVL.

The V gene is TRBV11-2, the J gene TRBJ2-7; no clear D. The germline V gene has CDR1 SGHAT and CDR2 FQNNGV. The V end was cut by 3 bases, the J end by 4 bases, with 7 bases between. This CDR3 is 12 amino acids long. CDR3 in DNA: TGTGCCAGCAGCTTGGCCGTTTACGAGCAGTACTTC. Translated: CASSLAVYEQYF.

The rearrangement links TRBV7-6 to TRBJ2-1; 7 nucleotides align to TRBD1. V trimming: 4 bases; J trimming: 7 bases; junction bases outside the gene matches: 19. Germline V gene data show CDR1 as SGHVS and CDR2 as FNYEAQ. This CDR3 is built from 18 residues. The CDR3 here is CASSSGSTGTYGSNEQFF. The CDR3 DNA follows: TGTGCCAGCAGCTCTGGGTCGACAGGGACCTACGGTAGTAATGAGCAGTTCTTC.

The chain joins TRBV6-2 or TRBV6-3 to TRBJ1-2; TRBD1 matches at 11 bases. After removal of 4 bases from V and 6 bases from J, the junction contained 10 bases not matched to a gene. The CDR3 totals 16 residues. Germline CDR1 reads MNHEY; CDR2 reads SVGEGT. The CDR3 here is CASSSAPRTGGNGYTF. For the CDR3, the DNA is TGTGCCAGCAGTTCAGCCCCCCGGACAGGGGGCAATGGCTACACCTTC.

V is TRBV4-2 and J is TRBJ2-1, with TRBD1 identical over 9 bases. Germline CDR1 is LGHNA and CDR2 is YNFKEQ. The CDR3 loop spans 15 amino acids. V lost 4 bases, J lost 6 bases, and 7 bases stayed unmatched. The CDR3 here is CASSPRDRVSNEQFF. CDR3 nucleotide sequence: TGTGCCAGCAGCCCCCGGGACAGGGTTTCCAATGAGCAGTTCTTC.

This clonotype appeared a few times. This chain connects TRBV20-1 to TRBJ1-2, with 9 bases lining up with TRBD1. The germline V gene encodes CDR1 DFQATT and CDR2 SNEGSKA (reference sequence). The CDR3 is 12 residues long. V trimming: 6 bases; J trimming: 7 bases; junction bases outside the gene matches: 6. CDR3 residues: CSAAQGAGGYTF. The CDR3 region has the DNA TGCAGTGCGGCACAGGGGGCCGGTGGCTACACCTTC.